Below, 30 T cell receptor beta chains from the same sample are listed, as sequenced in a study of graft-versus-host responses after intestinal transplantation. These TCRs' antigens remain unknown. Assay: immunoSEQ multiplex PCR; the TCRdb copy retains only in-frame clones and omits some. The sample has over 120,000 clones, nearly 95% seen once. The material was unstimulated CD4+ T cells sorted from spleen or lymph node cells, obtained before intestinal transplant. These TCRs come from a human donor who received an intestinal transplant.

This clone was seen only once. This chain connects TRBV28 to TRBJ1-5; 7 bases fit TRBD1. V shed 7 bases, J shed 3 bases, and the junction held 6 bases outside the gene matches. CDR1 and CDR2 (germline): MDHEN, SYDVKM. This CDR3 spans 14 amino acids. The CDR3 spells CASKGGGHNQPQHF. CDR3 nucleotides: TGTGCCAGCAAGGGAGGGGGCCACAATCAGCCCCAGCATTTT.

In nucleotides, the CDR3 is TGTGCCAGCAGCTTAGGACAGGGGGCCGGGGAGCTGTTTTTT. This gives the protein CASSLGQGAGELFF. The chain joins TRBV11-2 to TRBJ2-2; 9 bases are a match to TRBD1. The germline gives CDR1 SGHAT, CDR2 FQNNGV. The junction had 0 bases not matched to a gene; V was cut back by 1 base and J by 6 bases. The CDR3 contains 14 residues.

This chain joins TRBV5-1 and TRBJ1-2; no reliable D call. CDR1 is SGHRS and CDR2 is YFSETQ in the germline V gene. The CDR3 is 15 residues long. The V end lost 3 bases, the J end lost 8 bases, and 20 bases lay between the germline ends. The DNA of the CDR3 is TGCGCCAGCAGCTGGGCCTCGGAGTCCTCCGGCGGCTACACCTTC. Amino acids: CASSWASESSGGYTF.

CDR3 residues: CASWAGEPPGANVLTF. Here the CDR3 DNA reads TGTGCCAGCTGGGCAGGGGAGCCCCCTGGGGCCAACGTCCTGACTTTC. This sequence joins TRBV2 and TRBJ2-6, with D perhaps TRBD1 (6 bases). CDR3 length equals 16 residues. Germline CDR1 and CDR2: SNHLY and FYNNEI. V gave up 8 bases and J gave up 2 bases, with 16 bases separating them.

The CDR3 protein is CASSPPRESGQPQHF. The CDR3 bases are TGTGCCAGCTCACCACCGAGAGAGTCGGGTCAGCCCCAGCATTTT. This chain joins TRBV18 and TRBJ1-5; D not certain. Looked up from germline, CDR1 is KGHSH and CDR2 is LQKENI. V was pared by 0 bases and J by 6 bases, with 12 bases between. The CDR3 sequence is 15 residues long.

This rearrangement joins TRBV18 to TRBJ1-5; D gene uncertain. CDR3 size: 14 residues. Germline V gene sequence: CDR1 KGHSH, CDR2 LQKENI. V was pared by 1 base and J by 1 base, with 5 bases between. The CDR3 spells CASSPLGSNQPQHF. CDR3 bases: TGTGCCAGCTCACCACTGGGGAGCAATCAGCCCCAGCATTTT.

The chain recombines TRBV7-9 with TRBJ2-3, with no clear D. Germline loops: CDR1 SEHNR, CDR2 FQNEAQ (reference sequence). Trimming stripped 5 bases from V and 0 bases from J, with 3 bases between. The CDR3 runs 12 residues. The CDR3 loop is CASSMSTDTQYF. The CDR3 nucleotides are TGTGCCAGCAGCATGAGCACAGATACGCAGTATTTT.

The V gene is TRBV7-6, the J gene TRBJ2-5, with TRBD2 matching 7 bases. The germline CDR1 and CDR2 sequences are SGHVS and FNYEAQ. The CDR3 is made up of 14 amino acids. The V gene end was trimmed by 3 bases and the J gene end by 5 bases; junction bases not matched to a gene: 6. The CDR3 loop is CASSFLGREETQYF. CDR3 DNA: TGTGCCAGCAGCTTTTTGGGGCGGGAGGAGACCCAGTACTTC.

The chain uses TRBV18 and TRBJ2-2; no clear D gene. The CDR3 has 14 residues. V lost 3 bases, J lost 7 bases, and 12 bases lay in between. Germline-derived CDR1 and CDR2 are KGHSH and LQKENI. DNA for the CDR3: TGTGCCAGCTCACCCGAAGGGTACTTCGGGGAGCTGTTTTTT. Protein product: CASSPEGYFGELFF.

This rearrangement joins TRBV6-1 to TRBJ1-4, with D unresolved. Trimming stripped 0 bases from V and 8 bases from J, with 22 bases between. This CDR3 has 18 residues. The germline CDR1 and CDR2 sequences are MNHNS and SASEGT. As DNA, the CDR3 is TGTGCCAGCAGTGAAGCTGGTAGGCTCTGGGCCCGCGGGGAAAAACTGTTTTTT. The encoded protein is CASSEAGRLWARGEKLFF.

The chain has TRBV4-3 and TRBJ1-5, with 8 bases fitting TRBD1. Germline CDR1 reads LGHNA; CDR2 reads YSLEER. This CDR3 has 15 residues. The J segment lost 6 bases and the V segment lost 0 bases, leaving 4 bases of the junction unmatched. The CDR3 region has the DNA TGCGCCAGCAGCCAAGATTTTCAGGGGGCTCAGCCCCAGCATTTT. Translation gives CASSQDFQGAQPQHF.

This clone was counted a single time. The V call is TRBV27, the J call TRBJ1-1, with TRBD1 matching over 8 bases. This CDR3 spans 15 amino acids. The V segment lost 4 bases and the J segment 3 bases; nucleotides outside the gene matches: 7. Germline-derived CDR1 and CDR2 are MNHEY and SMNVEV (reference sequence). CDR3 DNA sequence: TGTGCCAGCAGTTATACACCAGGGGGCTACACTGAAGCTTTCTTT. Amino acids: CASSYTPGGYTEAFF.

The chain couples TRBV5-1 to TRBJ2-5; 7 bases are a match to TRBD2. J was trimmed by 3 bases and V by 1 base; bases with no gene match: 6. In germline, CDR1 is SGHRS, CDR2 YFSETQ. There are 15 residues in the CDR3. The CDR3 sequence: CASSLFSLAEETQYF. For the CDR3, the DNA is TGCGCCAGCAGCTTGTTTAGCCTAGCGGAAGAGACCCAGTACTTC.

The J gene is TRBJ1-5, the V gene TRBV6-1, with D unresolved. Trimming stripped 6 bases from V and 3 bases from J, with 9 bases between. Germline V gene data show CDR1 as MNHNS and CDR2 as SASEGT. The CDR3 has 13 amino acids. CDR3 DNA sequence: TGTGCCAGCAGCCGCGAAAACAATCAGCCCCAGCATTTT. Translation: CASSRENNQPQHF.

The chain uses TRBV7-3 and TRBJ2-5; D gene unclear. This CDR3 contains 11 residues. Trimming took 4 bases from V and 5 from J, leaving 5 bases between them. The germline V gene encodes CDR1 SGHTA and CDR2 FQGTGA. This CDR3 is CASSSGETQYF. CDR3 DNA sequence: TGTGCCAGCAGCTCCGGGGAGACCCAGTACTTC.

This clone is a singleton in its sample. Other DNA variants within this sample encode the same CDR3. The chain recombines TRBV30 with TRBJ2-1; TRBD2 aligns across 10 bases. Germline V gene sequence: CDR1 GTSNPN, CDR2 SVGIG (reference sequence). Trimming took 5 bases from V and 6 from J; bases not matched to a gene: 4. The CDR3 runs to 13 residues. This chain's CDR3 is CAWASGGGNEQFF. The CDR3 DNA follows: TGTGCCTGGGCTAGCGGGGGAGGCAATGAGCAGTTCTTC. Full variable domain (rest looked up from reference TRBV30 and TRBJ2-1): SQTIHQWPATLVQPVGSPLSLECTVEGTSNPNLYWYRQAAGRGLQLLFYSVGIGQISSEVPQNLSASRPQDRQFILSSKKLLLSDSGFYLCAWASGGGNEQFFGPGTRLTVL.

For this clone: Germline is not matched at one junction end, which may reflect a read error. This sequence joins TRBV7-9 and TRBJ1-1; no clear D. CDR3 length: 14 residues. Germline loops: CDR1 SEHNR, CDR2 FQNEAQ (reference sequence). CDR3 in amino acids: CASSLAQEDTEAFF. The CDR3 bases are TGTGCCAGCAGCCTAGCCCAGGAGGACACTGAAGCTTTCTTT.

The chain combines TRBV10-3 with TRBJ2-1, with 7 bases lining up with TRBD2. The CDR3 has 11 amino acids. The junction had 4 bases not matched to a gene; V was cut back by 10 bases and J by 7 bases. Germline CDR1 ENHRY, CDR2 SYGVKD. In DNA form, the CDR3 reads TGTGCCACTCGGGGAGGGAATGAGCAGTTCTTC. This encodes CATRGGNEQFF.

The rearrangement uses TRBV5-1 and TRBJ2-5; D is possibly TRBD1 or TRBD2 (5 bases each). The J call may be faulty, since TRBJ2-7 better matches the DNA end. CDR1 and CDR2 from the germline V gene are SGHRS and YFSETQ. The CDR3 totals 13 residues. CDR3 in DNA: TGCGCCAGCAGCTTGGTTGGGGGTTACGAGCAGTACTTC. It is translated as CASSLVGGYEQYF.

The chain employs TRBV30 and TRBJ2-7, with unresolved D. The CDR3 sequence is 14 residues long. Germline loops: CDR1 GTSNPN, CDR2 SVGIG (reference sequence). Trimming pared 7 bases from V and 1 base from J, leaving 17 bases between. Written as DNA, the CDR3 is TGTGCCTCCCACGGGCCGGCGGTATCCTACGAGCAGTACTTC. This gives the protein CASHGPAVSYEQYF.

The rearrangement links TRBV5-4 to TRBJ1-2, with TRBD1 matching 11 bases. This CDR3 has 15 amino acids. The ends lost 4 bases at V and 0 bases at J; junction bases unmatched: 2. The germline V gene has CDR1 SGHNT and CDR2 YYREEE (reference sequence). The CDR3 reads CASSMGQGANYGYTF. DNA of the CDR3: TGTGCCAGCAGCATGGGACAGGGGGCTAACTATGGCTACACCTTC.

CDR3 loop: CASSPDRGRNEQFF. The CDR3 nucleotides are TGTGCCAGCAGCCCGGACAGGGGGAGGAATGAGCAGTTCTTC. This chain links TRBV7-2 with TRBJ2-1, with TRBD1 matching 10 bases. V lost 5 bases, J lost 7 bases, and 5 bases stayed unmatched. Germline V gene sequence: CDR1 SGHTA, CDR2 FQGNSA. The CDR3 length is 14 residues.

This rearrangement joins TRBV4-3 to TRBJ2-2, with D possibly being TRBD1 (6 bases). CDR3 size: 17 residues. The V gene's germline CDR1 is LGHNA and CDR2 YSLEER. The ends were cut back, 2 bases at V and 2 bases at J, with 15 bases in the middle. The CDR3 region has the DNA TGCGCCAGCAGCCAATACTCCGCAGGGGTCAACACCGGGGAGCTGTTTTTT. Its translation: CASSQYSAGVNTGELFF.

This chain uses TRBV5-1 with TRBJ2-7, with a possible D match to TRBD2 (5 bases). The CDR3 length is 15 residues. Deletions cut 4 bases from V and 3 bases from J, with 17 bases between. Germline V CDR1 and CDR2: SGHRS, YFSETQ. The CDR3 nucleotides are TGCGCCAGCAGCGTGGGAGACGAGGTACTCTACGAGCAGTACTTC. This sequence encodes CASSVGDEVLYEQYF.

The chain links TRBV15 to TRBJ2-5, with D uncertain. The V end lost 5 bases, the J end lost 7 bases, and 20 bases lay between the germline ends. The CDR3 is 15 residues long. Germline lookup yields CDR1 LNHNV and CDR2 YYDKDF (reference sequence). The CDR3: CATSGHTTPSGTQYF. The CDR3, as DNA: TGTGCCACCAGCGGCCACACAACACCCAGTGGGACCCAGTACTTC.

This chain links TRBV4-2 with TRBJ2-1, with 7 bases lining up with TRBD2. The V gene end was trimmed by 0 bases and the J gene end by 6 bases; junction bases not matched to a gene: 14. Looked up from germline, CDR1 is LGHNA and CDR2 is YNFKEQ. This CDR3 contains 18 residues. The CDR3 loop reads CASSQERAVLAPGNEQFF. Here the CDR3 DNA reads TGTGCCAGCAGCCAAGAGAGGGCAGTACTAGCGCCCGGCAATGAGCAGTTCTTC.

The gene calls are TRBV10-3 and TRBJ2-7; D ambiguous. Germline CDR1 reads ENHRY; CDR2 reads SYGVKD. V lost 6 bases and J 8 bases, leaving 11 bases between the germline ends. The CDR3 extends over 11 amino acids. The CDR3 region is CAISADRQQYF. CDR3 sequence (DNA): TGTGCCATCAGCGCGGACCGACAGCAGTACTTC.

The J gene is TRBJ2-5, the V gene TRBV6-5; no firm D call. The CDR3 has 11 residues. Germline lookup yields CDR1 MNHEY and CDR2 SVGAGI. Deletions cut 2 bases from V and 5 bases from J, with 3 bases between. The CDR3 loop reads CASSYGETQYF. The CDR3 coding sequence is TGTGCCAGCAGTTACGGGGAGACCCAGTACTTC.

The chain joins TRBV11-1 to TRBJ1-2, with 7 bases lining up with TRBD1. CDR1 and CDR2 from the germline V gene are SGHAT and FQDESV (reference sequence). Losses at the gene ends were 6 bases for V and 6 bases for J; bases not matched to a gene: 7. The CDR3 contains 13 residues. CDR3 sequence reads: CASRRITGDGYTF. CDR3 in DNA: TGTGCCAGCAGGCGGATAACAGGGGATGGCTACACCTTC.

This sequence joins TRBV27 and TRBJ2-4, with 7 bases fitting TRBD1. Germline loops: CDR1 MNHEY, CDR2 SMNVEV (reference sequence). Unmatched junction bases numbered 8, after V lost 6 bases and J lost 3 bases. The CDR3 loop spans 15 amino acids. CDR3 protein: CASSSTGIIKNIQYF. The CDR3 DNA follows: TGTGCCAGCAGCTCGACAGGGATCATCAAAAACATTCAGTACTTC.